Shown below are 20 T cell receptor beta chains from a single sample sequenced in a study of T cell responses to AZD1222 COVID-19 vaccine. The assay was immunoSEQ multiplex PCR, and TCRdb's table has in-frame clones only and misses some. Among roughly 140,000 clones listed, approximately 90% were seen once. Sequenced material: peripheral blood, taken on day 0 of AZD1222 vaccination. All receptors come from an adult in good health.

This chain joins TRBV11-2 and TRBJ2-3, with D maybe TRBD1 (5 bases). V dropped 0 bases and J dropped 6 bases, with 13 bases sitting between them. Germline V gene sequence: CDR1 SGHAT, CDR2 FQNNGV. This CDR3 has 15 residues. In nucleotides, the CDR3 is TGTGCCAGCAGCTTAGAAGGACACCGAGGCGATACGCAGTATTTT. Translated, it gives CASSLEGHRGDTQYF.

In regard to this clone: At one boundary the junction diverges from the germline segment, which might be a read error. The genes are TRBV7-7 and TRBJ2-2; the match to TRBD2 covers 8 bases. The germline CDR1 and CDR2 sequences are SSHAT and FNYEAQ (reference sequence). This CDR3 comprises 15 residues. Here the CDR3 reads CASSSGGAGTGELFF. The CDR3 DNA reads as TGTGCTAGCAGCTCCGGGGGGGCGGGCACCGGGGAGCTGTTTTTT.

V and J are TRBV5-1 and TRBJ1-3; no firm D call. V was pared by 0 bases and J by 0 bases, with 4 bases between. The CDR3 extends over 14 amino acids. Germline assignment: CDR1 SGHRS and CDR2 YFSETQ. This CDR3 is CASSLAGSGNTIYF. DNA for the CDR3: TGCGCCAGCAGCTTGGCTGGCTCTGGAAACACCATATATTTT. The complete variable domain, with remaining parts taken from reference TRBV5-1 and TRBJ1-3, reads KAGVTQTPRYLIKTRGQQVTLSCSPISGHRSVSWYQQTPGQGLQFLFEYFSETQRNKGNFPGRFSGRQFSNSRSEMNVSTLELGDSALYLCASSLAGSGNTIYFGEGSWLTVV.

The chain recombines TRBV7-2 with TRBJ2-1; D is perhaps TRBD1 (7 bases). V lost 5 bases, J lost 8 bases, and 19 bases lay in between. The CDR3 is 15 residues long. The V gene's germline CDR1 is SGHTA and CDR2 FQGNSA. The CDR3 region has the DNA TGTGCCAGCAGCCCCCGGGCAGGGGGGTGGGATGAGCAGTTCTTC. This sequence encodes CASSPRAGGWDEQFF.

The chain has TRBV10-3 and TRBJ1-1, with D tentatively TRBD1 (5 bases). The V gene lost 6 bases and the J gene lost 1 base, with 18 bases spanning the gap. The CDR3 has 16 amino acids. Per the germline V gene, CDR1 is ENHRY and CDR2 is SYGVKD. The CDR3 DNA reads TGTGCCATCAGAGGTTCGGCAGGGCCGACGAACACTGAAGCTTTCTTT. This translates into CAIRGSAGPTNTEAFF.

The V and J genes are TRBV5-4 and TRBJ2-3; D may be TRBD2 (5 bases). CDR1 SGHNT and CDR2 YYREEE come from the germline V gene (reference sequence). The CDR3 covers 14 residues. The V end lost 5 bases, the J end lost 0 bases, and 10 bases lay between the germline ends. The CDR3 sequence: CASRADFSTDTQYF. The CDR3 nucleotides read TGTGCCAGCAGGGCGGACTTTAGCACAGATACGCAGTATTTT.

The chain employs TRBV6-5 and TRBJ2-1; 11 nucleotides match TRBD2. The V gene end was trimmed by 5 bases and the J gene end by 4 bases; junction bases not matched to a gene: 4. The germline V gene has CDR1 MNHEY and CDR2 SVGAGI. The CDR3 is 15 residues long. The CDR3 region has the DNA TGTGCCAGCAGTCGGGGACTAGCGGTTTACAATGAGCAGTTCTTC. This codes for CASSRGLAVYNEQFF.

The chain employs TRBV30 and TRBJ2-3; maybe TRBD2 (7 bases). The CDR3 contains 12 residues. With 8 bases removed from V and 5 bases from J, the gap between germline ends came to 14 bases. Germline values: CDR1 GTSNPN, CDR2 SVGIG (reference sequence). The CDR3 DNA reads as TGTGCCGGGACATCTAGCGGAGATACGCAGTATTTT. Translating gives CAGTSSGDTQYF.

The V call is TRBV6-5, the J call TRBJ1-1, with D perhaps TRBD1 (5 bases). Germline CDR1 reads MNHEY; CDR2 reads SVGAGI. The V end lost 8 bases, the J end lost 0 bases, and 13 bases lay between the germline ends. The CDR3 totals 14 residues. As DNA, the CDR3 is TGTGCCAGCGGCGTACAGGACTTGAACACTGAAGCTTTCTTT. This sequence encodes CASGVQDLNTEAFF.

The V and J genes are TRBV6-2 or TRBV6-3 and TRBJ2-7, with D possibly called TRBD1 or TRBD2 (6 bases each). The CDR3 is 17 residues long. The V gene's germline CDR1 is MNHEY and CDR2 SVGEGT. The V gene lost 5 bases and the J gene lost 2 bases, with 22 bases spanning the gap. The CDR3 loop reads CASSQHHGAGEAYEQYF. In DNA, the CDR3 is TGTGCCAGCAGTCAACACCACGGAGCAGGGGAGGCCTACGAGCAGTACTTC.

This clone was observed a handful of times. The V and J genes are TRBV4-2 and TRBJ2-7; 10 bases agree with TRBD2. Germline CDR1 is LGHNA and CDR2 is YNFKEQ. With V trimmed by 2 bases and J by 4 bases, 5 bases remained unmatched. The CDR3 spans 15 residues. The CDR3 loop is CASSQSAGGTYEQYF. In nucleotides, the CDR3 is TGTGCCAGCAGCCAATCAGCGGGAGGGACGTACGAGCAGTACTTC.

The rearrangement links TRBV4-3 to TRBJ2-1; D is uncertain. V was trimmed by 4 bases and J by 1 base, leaving 17 bases between them. CDR1 and CDR2 (germline): LGHNA, YSLEER. The CDR3 covers 17 residues. CDR3 sequence: CASSLTLTPASYNEQFF. The CDR3 nucleotides read TGCGCCAGCAGCCTAACCCTTACCCCAGCTTCCTACAATGAGCAGTTCTTC.

V is TRBV27 and J is TRBJ2-7; 11 nucleotides agree with TRBD2. Germline values: CDR1 MNHEY, CDR2 SMNVEV (reference sequence). The CDR3 covers 15 residues. With V trimmed by 5 bases and J by 0 bases, 3 bases remained unmatched. As DNA, the CDR3 is TGTGCCAGCAGTCTGGGACTAGCGGTCTCCTACGAGCAGTACTTC. Translation: CASSLGLAVSYEQYF.

This clone occurred once. CDR3 sequence reads: CASQGGGFTDTQYF. In DNA, the CDR3 is TGTGCCAGCCAAGGGGGGGGGTTCACAGATACGCAGTATTTT. The chain carries TRBV28 and TRBJ2-3; weak D call: TRBD2 (7 bases). The V gene's germline CDR1 is MDHEN and CDR2 SYDVKM. CDR3 size: 14 residues. The V gene lost 8 bases and the J gene lost 2 bases, with 14 bases spanning the gap.

This chain uses TRBV15 with TRBJ2-7; D uncertain. Deletions cut 3 bases from V and 0 bases from J, with 9 bases between. There are 14 residues in the CDR3. Germline V CDR1 and CDR2: LNHNV, YYDKDF (reference sequence). The chain's CDR3 is CATSSDYGSYEQYF. CDR3 bases: TGTGCCACCAGCAGTGATTACGGCTCCTACGAGCAGTACTTC. The full variable domain, with the rest looked up from reference TRBV15 and TRBJ2-7, is DAMVIQNPRYQVTQFGKPVTLSCSQTLNHNVMYWYQQKSSQAPKLLFHYYDKDFNNEADTPDNFQSRRPNTSFCFLDIRSPGLGDTAMYLCATSSDYGSYEQYFGPGTRLTVT.

The rearrangement links TRBV28 to TRBJ1-5; the D is unclear. This CDR3 is built from 14 residues. The germline V gene has CDR1 MDHEN and CDR2 SYDVKM. Trimming removed 7 bases from V and 3 bases from J, with 13 bases in between. The CDR3 DNA sequence: TGTGCCAGCAACGGAGTCAATGTCAATCAGCCCCAGCATTTT. As protein: CASNGVNVNQPQHF.

The rearrangement uses TRBV28 and TRBJ2-2; a weak D match, TRBD2 (5 bases). This CDR3 spans 13 amino acids. V was clipped by 6 bases and J by 3 bases, with 8 bases between them. CDR1 MDHEN and CDR2 SYDVKM come from the germline V gene. The CDR3 DNA reads as TGTGCCAGCAGACGGGGATACACCGGGGAGCTGTTTTTT. Its protein is CASRRGYTGELFF.

This chain connects TRBV7-9 to TRBJ1-2; D is perhaps TRBD1 (6 bases). The CDR3 has 16 residues. The ends were cut back, 5 bases at V and 6 bases at J, with 22 bases in the middle. Germline V gives CDR1 SEHNR, CDR2 FQNEAQ (reference sequence). Written as DNA, the CDR3 is TGTGCCAGCAGCACCCGAAGAGGAACAGGGTACCATGGCTACACCTTC. Amino acids: CASSTRRGTGYHGYTF.

The chain joins TRBV30 to TRBJ2-3; D remains unclear. V was pared by 3 bases and J by 0 bases, with 19 bases between. Germline lookup yields CDR1 GTSNPN and CDR2 SVGIG (reference sequence). The CDR3 totals 17 residues. The CDR3 spells CAWSPVIDRPSTDTQYF. In DNA, the CDR3 is TGTGCCTGGAGCCCAGTGATCGACCGACCTAGCACAGATACGCAGTATTTT.

The chain carries TRBV6-5 and TRBJ1-2, with D possibly TRBD1 on 6 matching bases. The ends were cut back, 5 bases at V and 4 bases at J, with 14 bases in the middle. The CDR3 runs to 14 residues. The germline V gene encodes CDR1 MNHEY and CDR2 SVGAGI. CDR3 in amino acids: CASSPNRASYGYTF. The CDR3 DNA follows: TGTGCCAGCAGTCCTAACAGGGCGTCCTATGGCTACACCTTC.